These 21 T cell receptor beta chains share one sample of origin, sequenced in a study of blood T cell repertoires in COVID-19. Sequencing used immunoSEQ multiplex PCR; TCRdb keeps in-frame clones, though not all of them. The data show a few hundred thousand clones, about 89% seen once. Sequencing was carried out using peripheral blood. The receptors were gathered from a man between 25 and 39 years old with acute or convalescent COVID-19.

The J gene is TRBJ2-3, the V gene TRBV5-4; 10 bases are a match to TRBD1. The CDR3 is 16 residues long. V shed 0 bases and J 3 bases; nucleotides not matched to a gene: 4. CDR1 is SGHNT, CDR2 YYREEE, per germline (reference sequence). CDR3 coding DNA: TGTGCCAGCAGCTTGGGGCTGGGACAGGGGACAGATACGCAGTATTTT. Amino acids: CASSLGLGQGTDTQYF.

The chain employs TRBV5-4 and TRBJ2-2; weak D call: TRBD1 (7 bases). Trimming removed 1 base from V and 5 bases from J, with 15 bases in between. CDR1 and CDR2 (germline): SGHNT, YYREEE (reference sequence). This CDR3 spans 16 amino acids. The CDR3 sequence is CASSLSISGGTGELFF. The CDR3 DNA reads TGTGCCAGCAGCTTGTCGATCTCAGGGGGGACCGGGGAGCTGTTTTTT.

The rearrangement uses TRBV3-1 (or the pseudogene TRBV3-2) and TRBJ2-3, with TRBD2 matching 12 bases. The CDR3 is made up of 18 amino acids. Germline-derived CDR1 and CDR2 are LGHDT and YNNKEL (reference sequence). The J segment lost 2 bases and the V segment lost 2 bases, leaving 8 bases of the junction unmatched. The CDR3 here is CASSQKLAGGRYTDTQYF. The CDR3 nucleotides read TGTGCCAGCAGCCAAAAACTAGCGGGGGGACGTTACACAGATACGCAGTATTTT.

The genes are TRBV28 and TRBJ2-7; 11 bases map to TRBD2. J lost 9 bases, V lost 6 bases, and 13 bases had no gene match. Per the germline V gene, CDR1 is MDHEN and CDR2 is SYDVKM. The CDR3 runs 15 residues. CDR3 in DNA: TGTGCCAGCAGCCCCGGGGTGATAGCGGGGGGGCCGCAGTACTTC. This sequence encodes CASSPGVIAGGPQYF.

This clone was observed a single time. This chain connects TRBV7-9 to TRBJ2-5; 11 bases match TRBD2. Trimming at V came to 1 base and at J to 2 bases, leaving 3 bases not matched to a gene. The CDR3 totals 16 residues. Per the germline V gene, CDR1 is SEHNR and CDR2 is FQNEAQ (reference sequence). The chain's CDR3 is CASSLVAGGLQETQYF. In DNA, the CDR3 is TGTGCCAGCAGCTTAGTAGCGGGAGGGTTACAAGAGACCCAGTACTTC. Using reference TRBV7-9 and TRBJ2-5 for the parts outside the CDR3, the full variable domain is DTGVSQNPRHKITKRGQNVTFRCDPISEHNRLYWYRQTLGQGPEFLTYFQNEAQLEKSRLLSDRFSAERPKGSFSTLEIQRTEQGDSAMYLCASSLVAGGLQETQYFGPGTRLLVL.

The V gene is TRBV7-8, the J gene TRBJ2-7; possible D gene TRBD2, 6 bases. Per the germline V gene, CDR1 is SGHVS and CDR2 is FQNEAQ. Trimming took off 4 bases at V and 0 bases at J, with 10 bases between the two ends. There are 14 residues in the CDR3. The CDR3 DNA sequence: TGTGCCAGCAGCTCCGGGACTTACTCCTACGAGCAGTACTTC. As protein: CASSSGTYSYEQYF. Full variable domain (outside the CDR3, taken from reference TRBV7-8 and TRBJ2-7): GAGVSQSPRYKVAKRGQDVALRCDPISGHVSLFWYQQALGQGPEFLTYFQNEAQLDKSGLPSDRFFAERPEGSVSTLKIQRTQQEDSAVYLCASSSGTYSYEQYFGPGTRLTVT.

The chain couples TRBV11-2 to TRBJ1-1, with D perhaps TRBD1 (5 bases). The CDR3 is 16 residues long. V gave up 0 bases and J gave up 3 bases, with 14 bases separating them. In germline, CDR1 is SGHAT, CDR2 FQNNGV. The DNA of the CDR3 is TGTGCCAGCAGCTTAGATTTGGGGCGGTCGGACACTGAAGCTTTCTTT. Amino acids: CASSLDLGRSDTEAFF.

CDR3 region: CASSEAGQWGYTF. The CDR3 region has the DNA TGTGCCAGCAGTGAAGCGGGACAGTGGGGCTACACCTTC. The chain carries TRBV6-1 and TRBJ1-2; 7 nucleotides agree with TRBD1. This CDR3 comprises 13 residues. Germline V gene lookup returns CDR1 MNHNS and CDR2 SASEGT. J was trimmed by 8 bases and V by 0 bases; bases with no gene match: 3.

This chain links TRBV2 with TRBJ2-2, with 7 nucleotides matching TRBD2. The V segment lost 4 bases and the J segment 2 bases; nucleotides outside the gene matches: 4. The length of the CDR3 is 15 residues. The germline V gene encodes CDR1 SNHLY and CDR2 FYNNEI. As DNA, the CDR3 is TGTGCCAGCAGTGGTCAGGGACTAAACACCGGGGAGCTGTTTTTT. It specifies CASSGQGLNTGELFF.

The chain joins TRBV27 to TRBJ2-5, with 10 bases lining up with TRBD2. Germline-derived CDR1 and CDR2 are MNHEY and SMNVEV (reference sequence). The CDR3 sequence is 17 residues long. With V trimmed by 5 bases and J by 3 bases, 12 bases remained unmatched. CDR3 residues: CASSVLGLAVQKETQYF. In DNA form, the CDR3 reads TGTGCCAGCAGTGTATTAGGACTAGCGGTTCAAAAAGAGACCCAGTACTTC.

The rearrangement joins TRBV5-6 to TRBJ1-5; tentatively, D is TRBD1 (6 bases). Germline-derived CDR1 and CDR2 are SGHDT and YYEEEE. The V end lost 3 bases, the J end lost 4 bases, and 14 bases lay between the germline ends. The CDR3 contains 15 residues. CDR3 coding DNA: TGTGCCAGCAGCTGGGGCCGACAGGTTAATCAGCCCCAGCATTTT. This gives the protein CASSWGRQVNQPQHF.

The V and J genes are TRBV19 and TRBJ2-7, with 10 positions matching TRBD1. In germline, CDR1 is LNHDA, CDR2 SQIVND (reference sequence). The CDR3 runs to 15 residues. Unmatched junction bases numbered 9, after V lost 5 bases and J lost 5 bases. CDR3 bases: TGTGCCAGTAGTGACCGGGACAGGGGAAAGGACGAGCAGTACTTC. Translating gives CASSDRDRGKDEQYF. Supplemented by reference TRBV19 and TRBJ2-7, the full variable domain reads DGGITQSPKYLFRKEGQNVTLSCEQNLNHDAMYWYRQDPGQGLRLIYYSQIVNDFQKGDIAEGYSVSREKKESFPLTVTSAQKNPTAFYLCASSDRDRGKDEQYFGPGTRLTVT.

CDR3 in DNA: TGTGCCAGCAGTGATCGGGCAGGGTACTTCGATGAGCAGTTCTTC. This gives the protein CASSDRAGYFDEQFF. The chain combines TRBV25-1 with TRBJ2-1; the D gene is possibly TRBD1 (5 bases). V was cut by 3 bases and J by 8 bases, with 17 bases left in between. CDR1 is MGHDK, CDR2 SYGVNS, per germline. The CDR3 length is 15 residues.

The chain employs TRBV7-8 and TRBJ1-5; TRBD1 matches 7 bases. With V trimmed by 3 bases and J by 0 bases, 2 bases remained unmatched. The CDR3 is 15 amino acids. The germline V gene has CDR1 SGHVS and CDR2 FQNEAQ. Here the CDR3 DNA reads TGTGCCAGCAGCTTCAGGGGGGATAGCAATCAGCCCCAGCATTTT. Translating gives CASSFRGDSNQPQHF.

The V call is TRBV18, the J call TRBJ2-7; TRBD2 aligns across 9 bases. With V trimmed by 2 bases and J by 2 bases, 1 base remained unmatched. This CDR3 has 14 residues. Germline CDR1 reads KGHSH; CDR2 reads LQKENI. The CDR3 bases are TGTGCCAGCTCACCAGCGGGGGGGGCCTACGAGCAGTACTTC. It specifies CASSPAGGAYEQYF.

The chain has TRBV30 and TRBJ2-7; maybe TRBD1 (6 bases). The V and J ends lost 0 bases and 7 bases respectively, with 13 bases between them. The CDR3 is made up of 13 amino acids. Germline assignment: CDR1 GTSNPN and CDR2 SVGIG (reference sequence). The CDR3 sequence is CAWSVRGSQEQYF. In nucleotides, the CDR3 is TGTGCCTGGAGTGTTAGGGGGTCCCAGGAGCAGTACTTC.

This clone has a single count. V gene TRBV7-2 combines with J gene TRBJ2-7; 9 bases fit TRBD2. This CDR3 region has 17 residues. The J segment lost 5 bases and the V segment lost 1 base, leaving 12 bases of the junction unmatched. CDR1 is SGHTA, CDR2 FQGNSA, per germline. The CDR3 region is CASSLVKLAGGRNEQYF. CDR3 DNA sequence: TGTGCCAGCAGCTTAGTTAAATTGGCGGGAGGGAGAAACGAGCAGTACTTC. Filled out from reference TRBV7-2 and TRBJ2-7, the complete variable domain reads GAGVSQSPSNKVTEKGKDVELRCDPISGHTALYWYRQSLGQGLEFLIYFQGNSAPDKSGLPSDRFSAERTGGSVSTLTIQRTQQEDSAVYLCASSLVKLAGGRNEQYFGPGTRLTVT.

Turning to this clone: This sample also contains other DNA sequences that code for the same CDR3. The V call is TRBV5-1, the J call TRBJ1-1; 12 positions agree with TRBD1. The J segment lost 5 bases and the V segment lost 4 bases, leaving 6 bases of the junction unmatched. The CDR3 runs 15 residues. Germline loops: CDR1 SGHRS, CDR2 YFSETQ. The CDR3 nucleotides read TGCGCCAGCAGCCTCGGGACAGGGGGCCAAACTGAAGCTTTCTTT. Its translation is CASSLGTGGQTEAFF. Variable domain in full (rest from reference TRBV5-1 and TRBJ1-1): KAGVTQTPRYLIKTRGQQVTLSCSPISGHRSVSWYQQTPGQGLQFLFEYFSETQRNKGNFPGRFSGRQFSNSRSEMNVSTLELGDSALYLCASSLGTGGQTEAFFGQGTRLTVV.

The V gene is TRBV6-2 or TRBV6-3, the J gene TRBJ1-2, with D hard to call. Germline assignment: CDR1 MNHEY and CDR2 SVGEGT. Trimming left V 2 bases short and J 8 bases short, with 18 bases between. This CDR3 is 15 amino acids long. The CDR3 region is CASSYGRPERSGYTF. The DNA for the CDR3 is TGTGCCAGCAGTTACGGTAGGCCCGAGAGGTCGGGCTACACCTTC.

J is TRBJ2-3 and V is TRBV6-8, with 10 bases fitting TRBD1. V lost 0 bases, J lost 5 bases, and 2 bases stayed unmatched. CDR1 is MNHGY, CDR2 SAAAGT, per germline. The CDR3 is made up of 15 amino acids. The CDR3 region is CASSYSGQGKDTQYF. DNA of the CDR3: TGTGCCAGCAGTTACTCGGGACAGGGGAAAGATACGCAGTATTTT.

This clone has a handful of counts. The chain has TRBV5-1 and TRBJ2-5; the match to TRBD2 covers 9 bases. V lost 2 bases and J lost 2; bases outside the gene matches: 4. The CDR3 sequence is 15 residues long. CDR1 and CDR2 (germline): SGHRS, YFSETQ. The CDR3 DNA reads TGCGCCAGCAGCTTTGAAGCGGGGGGTCAAGAGACCCAGTACTTC. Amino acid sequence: CASSFEAGGQETQYF.